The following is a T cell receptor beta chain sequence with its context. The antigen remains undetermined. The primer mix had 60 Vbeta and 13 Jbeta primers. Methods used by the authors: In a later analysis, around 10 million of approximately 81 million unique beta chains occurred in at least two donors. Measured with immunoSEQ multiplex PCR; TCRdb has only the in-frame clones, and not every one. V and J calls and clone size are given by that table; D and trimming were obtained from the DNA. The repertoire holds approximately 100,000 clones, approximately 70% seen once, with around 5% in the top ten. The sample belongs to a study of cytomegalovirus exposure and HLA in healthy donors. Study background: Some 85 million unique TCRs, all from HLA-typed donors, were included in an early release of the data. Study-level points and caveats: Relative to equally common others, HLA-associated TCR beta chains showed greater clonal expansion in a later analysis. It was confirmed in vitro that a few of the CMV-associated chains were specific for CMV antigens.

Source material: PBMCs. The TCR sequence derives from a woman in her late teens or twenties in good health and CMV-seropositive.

This CDR3 reads CASNPVSGRTDTQYF. CDR3 sequence (DNA): TGTGCCAGCAACCCGGTTAGCGGGAGAACAGATACGCAGTATTTT. The chain couples TRBV9 to TRBJ2-3, with 9 nucleotides matching TRBD2. CDR1 is SGDLS and CDR2 is YYNGEE in the germline V gene. The V and J ends lost 6 bases and 3 bases, in that order; junction bases with no gene match: 8. The CDR3 loop spans 15 amino acids.